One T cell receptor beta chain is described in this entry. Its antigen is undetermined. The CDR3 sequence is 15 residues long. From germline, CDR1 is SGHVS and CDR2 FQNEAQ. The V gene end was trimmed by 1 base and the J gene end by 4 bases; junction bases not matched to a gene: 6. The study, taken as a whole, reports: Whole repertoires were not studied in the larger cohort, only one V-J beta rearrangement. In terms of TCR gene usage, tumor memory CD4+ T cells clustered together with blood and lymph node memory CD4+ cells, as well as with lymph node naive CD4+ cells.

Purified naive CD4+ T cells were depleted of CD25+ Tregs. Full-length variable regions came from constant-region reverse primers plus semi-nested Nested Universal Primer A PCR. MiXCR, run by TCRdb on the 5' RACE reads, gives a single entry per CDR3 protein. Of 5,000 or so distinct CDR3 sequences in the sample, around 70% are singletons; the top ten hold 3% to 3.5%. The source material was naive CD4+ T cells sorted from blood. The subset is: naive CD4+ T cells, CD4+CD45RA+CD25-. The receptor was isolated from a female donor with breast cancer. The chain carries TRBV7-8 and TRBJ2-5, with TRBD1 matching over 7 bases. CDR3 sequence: CASSLGATGTETQYF. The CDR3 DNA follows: TGTGCCAGCAGCTTAGGGGCGACAGGGACAGAGACCCAGTACTTC.